The 7 T cell receptor beta chains below all came from one sample that was sequenced in a study of T cell responses to AZD1222 COVID-19 vaccine. The data were produced by immunoSEQ multiplex PCR, yet TCRdb's version contains in-frame clones alone and is incomplete. Here the sample spans 150,000 to 200,000 clones, 94% being singletons. The sample was peripheral blood, taken on day 0 of AZD1222 vaccination. The receptors come from an adult in good health.

The chain combines TRBV28 with TRBJ1-1; D uncertain. The CDR3 length is 14 residues. From germline, CDR1 is MDHEN and CDR2 SYDVKM. With 0 bases removed from V and 1 base from J, the gap between germline ends came to 6 bases. In DNA, the CDR3 is TGTGCCAGCAGTTTATGGGCAGGGAACACTGAAGCTTTCTTT. Translated: CASSLWAGNTEAFF. Full variable domain (missing parts from reference TRBV28 and TRBJ1-1): DVKVTQSSRYLVKRTGEKVFLECVQDMDHENMFWYRQDPGLGLRLIYFSYDVKMKEKGDIPEGYSVSREKKERFSLILESASTNQTSMYLCASSLWAGNTEAFFGQGTRLTVV.

The chain has TRBV3-1 (or the pseudogene TRBV3-2) and TRBJ2-3; the D is unclear. CDR1 is LGHDT, CDR2 YNNKEL, per germline (reference sequence). V was trimmed by 1 base and J by 3 bases, leaving 5 bases between them. The CDR3 runs 13 residues. The CDR3 here is CASSQVSTDTQYF. In DNA, the CDR3 is TGTGCCAGCAGCCAAGTGAGTACAGATACGCAGTATTTT.

This clone was seen a single time. The chain carries TRBV19 and TRBJ1-3; D gene ambiguous. Germline loops: CDR1 LNHDA, CDR2 SQIVND (reference sequence). This CDR3 region has 15 residues. Trimming cost V 5 bases and J 1 base, with 12 bases left between them. The CDR3 is CASSWRAESGNTIYF. The CDR3 bases are TGTGCCAGTAGTTGGAGGGCGGAATCTGGAAACACCATATATTTT.

DNA of the CDR3: TGTGCCAGCAGCTTGGGTCCAGCGATCTCCTACGAGCAGTACTTC. It yields the protein CASSLGPAISYEQYF. This chain uses TRBV5-4 with TRBJ2-7; D gene unclear. Per the germline V gene, CDR1 is SGHNT and CDR2 is YYREEE (reference sequence). V dropped 0 bases and J dropped 0 bases, with 10 bases sitting between them. This CDR3 is built from 15 residues.

CDR3 sequence (DNA): TGTGCCAGCAGCGTGGAAGGACAGGGGGCGACTGAAGCTTTCTTT. It encodes CASSVEGQGATEAFF. The chain joins TRBV5-6 to TRBJ1-1, with TRBD1 identical over 11 bases. The V gene end was trimmed by 4 bases and the J gene end by 5 bases; junction bases not matched to a gene: 7. Per the germline V gene, CDR1 is SGHDT and CDR2 is YYEEEE. The CDR3 loop spans 15 amino acids.

The chain links TRBV29-1 to TRBJ2-1; D remains ambiguous. This CDR3 is built from 13 residues. The germline gives CDR1 SQVTM, CDR2 ANQGSEA. Trimming removed 7 bases from V and 7 bases from J, with 17 bases in between. The CDR3 sequence is CSATTGVANEQFF. CDR3 DNA sequence: TGCAGCGCCACAACCGGAGTGGCAAATGAGCAGTTCTTC.

This chain links TRBV9 with TRBJ2-5; D is uncertain. The V gene's germline CDR1 is SGDLS and CDR2 YYNGEE. V lost 0 bases and J 2 bases, leaving 11 bases between the germline ends. This CDR3 region has 15 residues. The CDR3 DNA reads as TGTGCCAGCAGCGTAGGGCCTGGTCTACAAGAGACCCAGTACTTC. Its translation is CASSVGPGLQETQYF.